These 23 T cell receptor beta chains were sequenced from one sample in a study of shared clonotypes between healthy human individuals. Only in-frame clones appear in the TCRdb table, and some are missing; sequencing was by immunoSEQ multiplex PCR. The table lists about 2.3 million clones, more than 85% of them singletons. Source material: naive CD4+ T cells from PBMCs. The subset is: CD45RA+ positively selected. The receptors shown here come from a man between 18 and 35 years old in good health. Some clones in this sample may be carry-over from other donors' samples.

The chain uses TRBV28 and TRBJ1-5, with TRBD1 matching over 9 bases. This CDR3 region has 17 residues. The ends lost 5 bases at V and 3 bases at J; junction bases unmatched: 11. Per germline, CDR1 MDHEN and CDR2 SYDVKM. Written as DNA, the CDR3 is TGTGCCAGCAGTCCCTCCGGTGGACAGGGGTTCAATCAGCCCCAGCATTTT. It translates to CASSPSGGQGFNQPQHF. Full variable domain (outside the CDR3, taken from reference TRBV28 and TRBJ1-5): DVKVTQSSRYLVKRTGEKVFLECVQDMDHENMFWYRQDPGLGLRLIYFSYDVKMKEKGDIPEGYSVSREKKERFSLILESASTNQTSMYLCASSPSGGQGFNQPQHFGDGTRLSIL.

This chain uses TRBV27 with TRBJ2-6; D possibly corresponds to TRBD1 (6 bases). The CDR3 covers 18 residues. The V gene lost 5 bases and the J gene lost 2 bases, with 19 bases spanning the gap. Per germline, CDR1 MNHEY and CDR2 SMNVEV (reference sequence). The CDR3 here is CASSPKPTSGAGANVLTF. As DNA, the CDR3 is TGTGCCAGCAGTCCCAAACCAACTTCAGGGGCTGGGGCCAACGTCCTGACTTTC.

The chain carries TRBV28 and TRBJ2-3, with D possibly TRBD1 on 6 matching bases. Trimming took 3 bases from V and 9 from J, leaving 19 bases between them. Germline V lookup: CDR1 MDHEN, CDR2 SYDVKM. The CDR3 has 15 amino acids. DNA of the CDR3: TGTGCCAGCAGTTTGAGGGACAATTACCTGGGGACGCAGTATTTT. Encoded protein: CASSLRDNYLGTQYF.

The chain couples TRBV9 to TRBJ1-1, with D possibly TRBD1 on 5 matching bases. Between the trimmed V and J ends, which lost 3 bases and 3 bases, there was a span of 15 bases. Germline CDR1 reads SGDLS; CDR2 reads YYNGEE. The CDR3 is 15 amino acids. The CDR3 reads CASSASSGRYTEAFF. CDR3 nucleotide sequence: TGTGCCAGCAGCGCCAGTTCGGGACGGTACACTGAAGCTTTCTTT.

The chain joins TRBV28 to TRBJ2-3; unclear D gene. V shed 5 bases and J shed 1 base, with 7 bases lying between them. Germline CDR1 and CDR2: MDHEN and SYDVKM. This CDR3 contains 13 residues. In DNA, the CDR3 is TGTGCCAGCAGTGGGCACCGCACAGATACGCAGTATTTT. Translating it yields CASSGHRTDTQYF.

V gene TRBV28 combines with J gene TRBJ2-7; 7 bases fit TRBD2. Per germline, CDR1 MDHEN and CDR2 SYDVKM. Unmatched junction bases numbered 16, after V lost 5 bases and J lost 9 bases. The CDR3 runs to 15 residues. CDR3 bases: TGTGCCAGCAGTGCAAGGTTGTCGGGAGGCCTTTGGCAGTACTTC. Its protein product is CASSARLSGGLWQYF.

The chain has TRBV29-1 and TRBJ1-1; TRBD1 matches 7 bases. J lost 5 bases, V lost 7 bases, and 16 bases had no gene match. Per germline, CDR1 SQVTM and CDR2 ANQGSEA. This CDR3 spans 15 amino acids. This CDR3 reads CSARPKGTVVTEAFF. The CDR3 region has the DNA TGCAGCGCTAGACCGAAAGGGACAGTAGTAACTGAAGCTTTCTTT.

The chain is built from TRBV10-1 and TRBJ2-5; tentative D call: TRBD2 (6 bases). There are 13 residues in the CDR3. Trimming removed 8 bases from V and 4 bases from J, with 14 bases in between. Germline CDR1 reads WNHNN; CDR2 reads SYGVQD (reference sequence). This CDR3 reads CASGSGLTETQYF. CDR3 DNA: TGCGCCAGCGGCTCGGGACTTACAGAGACCCAGTACTTC.

This chain links TRBV5-5 with TRBJ2-2; D is ambiguous. The CDR3 spans 12 residues. CDR1 and CDR2 (germline): SGHKS, YYEKEE (reference sequence). Trimming left V 2 bases short and J 5 bases short, with 4 bases between. CDR3 nucleotides: TGTGCCAGCAGCTTCGTGACCGGGGAGCTGTTTTTT. This translates into CASSFVTGELFF. The whole variable domain, remainder taken from reference TRBV5-5 and TRBJ2-2, is DAGVTQSPTHLIKTRGQQVTLRCSPISGHKSVSWYQQVLGQGPQFIFQYYEKEERGRGNFPDRFSARQFPNYSSELNVNALLLGDSALYLCASSFVTGELFFGEGSRLTVL.

V gene TRBV7-3 combines with J gene TRBJ2-1; 8 bases map to TRBD1. This CDR3 is built from 16 residues. CDR1 is SGHTA and CDR2 is FQGTGA in the germline V gene. V lost 1 base and J lost 8; bases outside the gene matches: 10. The DNA for the CDR3 is TGTGCCAGCAGCTTAAACAGGGACAGGTGGTTAGATGAGCAGTTCTTC. Residues: CASSLNRDRWLDEQFF.

The rearrangement joins TRBV19 to TRBJ2-1, with 7 bases fitting TRBD2. The CDR3 length is 17 residues. CDR1 and CDR2 (germline): LNHDA, SQIVND (reference sequence). V lost 10 bases and J lost 0; bases outside the gene matches: 15. CDR3 amino acids: CATSAPRLASSYNEQFF. CDR3 nucleotides: TGTGCCACCTCGGCTCCTCGACTAGCCAGCTCCTACAATGAGCAGTTCTTC.

This chain connects TRBV7-2 to TRBJ2-7; 14 bases are a match to TRBD2. Looked up from germline, CDR1 is SGHTA and CDR2 is FQGNSA. This CDR3 region has 15 residues. Germline trimming cut 5 bases from V and 3 bases from J; bases unmatched to any gene: 3. DNA of the CDR3: TGTGCCAGCAGCCGGGGACTAGCGGGAGTCTACGAGCAGTACTTC. Translating gives CASSRGLAGVYEQYF.

This chain connects TRBV2 to TRBJ2-7, with TRBD1 as a possible D gene (5 bases). CDR1 SNHLY and CDR2 FYNNEI come from the germline V gene. This CDR3 spans 12 amino acids. The germline V and J ends were trimmed by 8 bases and 7 bases, with 15 bases remaining between them. CDR3 DNA: TGTGCCAGCTCGCAGGGTGCTAGTGAGCAGTACTTC. As protein: CASSQGASEQYF. The whole variable domain, filled in from reference TRBV2 and TRBJ2-7, reads EPEVTQTPSHQVTQMGQEVILRCVPISNHLYFYWYRQILGQKVEFLVSFYNNEISEKSEIFDDQFSVERPDGSNFTLKIRSTKLEDSAMYFCASSQGASEQYFGPGTRLTVT.

DNA for the CDR3: TGTGCCAGCAGCGGGGACAGGGGGCCGACCGGGGAGCTGTTTTTT. Translation: CASSGDRGPTGELFF. The chain employs TRBV25-1 and TRBJ2-2; 12 nucleotides match TRBD1. The V gene's germline CDR1 is MGHDK and CDR2 SYGVNS. Losses at the gene ends were 6 bases for V and 5 bases for J; bases not matched to a gene: 4. The CDR3 extends over 15 amino acids.

The chain employs TRBV4-3 and TRBJ2-3; D is undetermined. This CDR3 region has 13 residues. V gave up 5 bases and J gave up 6 bases, with 12 bases separating them. Germline V gene sequence: CDR1 LGHNA, CDR2 YSLEER. This chain's CDR3 is CASSSQTWDTQYF. The CDR3 DNA follows: TGCGCCAGCAGCTCACAGACCTGGGATACGCAGTATTTT.

This clone showed up just a few times. Different DNA sequences within this sample yield the same CDR3. The chain combines TRBV10-3 with TRBJ1-5; no clear D. The V end was cut by 4 bases, the J end by 5 bases, with 6 bases between. CDR3 length equals 12 residues. Germline assignment: CDR1 ENHRY and CDR2 SYGVKD. Written as DNA, the CDR3 is TGTGCCATCAGTGGTACGGATCAGCCCCAGCATTTT. This gives the protein CAISGTDQPQHF.

The rearrangement links TRBV27 to TRBJ1-3; 12 positions agree with TRBD1. V shed 5 bases and J 3 bases; nucleotides not matched to a gene: 11. The germline V gene has CDR1 MNHEY and CDR2 SMNVEV (reference sequence). The CDR3 has 18 amino acids. This CDR3 is CASSPDPGQGAYGNTIYF. The CDR3 DNA is TGTGCCAGCAGTCCAGATCCGGGACAGGGGGCGTATGGAAACACCATATATTTT.

This CDR3 reads CASSLQGSLEAFF. The CDR3 DNA is TGTGCCAGTAGTTTACAGGGATCGCTCGAAGCTTTCTTT. This rearrangement joins TRBV19 to TRBJ1-1, with D tentatively TRBD1 (6 bases). Germline CDR1 LNHDA, CDR2 SQIVND (reference sequence). The CDR3 has 13 amino acids. The V end was cut by 5 bases, the J end by 8 bases, with 15 bases between. Full variable domain (rest looked up from reference TRBV19 and TRBJ1-1): DGGITQSPKYLFRKEGQNVTLSCEQNLNHDAMYWYRQDPGQGLRLIYYSQIVNDFQKGDIAEGYSVSREKKESFPLTVTSAQKNPTAFYLCASSLQGSLEAFFGQGTRLTVV.

This rearrangement joins TRBV9 to TRBJ2-2; D is possibly TRBD2 (5 bases). Germline V gene data show CDR1 as SGDLS and CDR2 as YYNGEE. V gave up 0 bases and J gave up 4 bases, with 16 bases separating them. This CDR3 region has 17 residues. The CDR3 sequence is CASSVGSWSGLTGELFF. CDR3 coding DNA: TGTGCCAGCAGCGTAGGGTCCTGGAGCGGCCTCACCGGGGAGCTGTTTTTT.

The gene calls are TRBV18 and TRBJ2-7, with 12 bases aligning to TRBD1. The germline V gene has CDR1 KGHSH and CDR2 LQKENI. V lost 2 bases, J lost 6 bases, and 5 bases stayed unmatched. This CDR3 contains 15 residues. The DNA of the CDR3 is TGTGCCAGCTCACCAGGGACAGGGGGCTCCGGCGAGCAGTACTTC. This translates into CASSPGTGGSGEQYF.

V usage is TRBV27 and J usage is TRBJ2-5; 8 nucleotides match TRBD1. V lost 1 base and J lost 7; bases outside the gene matches: 8. CDR3 length equals 15 residues. CDR1 and CDR2 from the germline V gene are MNHEY and SMNVEV (reference sequence). CDR3 bases: TGTGCCAGCAGTTTATTTACAGGGGGGTGGGGGACCCAGTACTTC. As protein: CASSLFTGGWGTQYF.

This clone was seen just once. This rearrangement joins TRBV19 to TRBJ1-5; D is uncertain. The germline gives CDR1 LNHDA, CDR2 SQIVND (reference sequence). This CDR3 comprises 14 residues. V lost 6 bases and J lost 3, with 12 bases in between. Here the CDR3 DNA reads TGTGCCAGTAGGGAGACAAGATACAATCAGCCCCAGCATTTT. Amino acids: CASRETRYNQPQHF.

This clone was seen a single time. The rearrangement uses TRBV29-1 and TRBJ2-5; D might be TRBD2 (6 bases). This CDR3 contains 11 residues. Germline CDR1 SQVTM, CDR2 ANQGSEA. The CDR3 protein is CGGNIQETQYF. In DNA form, the CDR3 reads TGCGGCGGGAACATCCAAGAGACCCAGTACTTC. The entire variable domain, with the rest obtained from reference TRBV29-1 and TRBJ2-5, is as follows: SAVISQKPSRDICQRGTSLTIQCQVDSQVTMMFWYRQQPGQSLTLIATANQGSEATYESGFVIDKFPISRPNLTFSTLTVSNMSPEDSSIYLCGGNIQETQYFGPGTRLLVL.